This T cell receptor (beta chain) was observed in a study of cytomegalovirus exposure and HLA in healthy donors. From germline, CDR1 is KGHSH and CDR2 LQKENI. This CDR3 region has 18 residues. Trimming took 0 bases from V and 3 from J; bases not matched to a gene: 11. Sequencing was performed with immunoSEQ multiplex PCR; in TCRdb, only in-frame clones are kept and a portion is missing. The sample holds under 150,000 clones; approximately 90% are singletons and the top ten take 1.9%. Sequenced: PBMCs. This receptor was identified in a woman between 18 and 29 years old in good health and CMV-seronegative. V usage is TRBV18 and J usage is TRBJ1-1; 9 bases fit TRBD1. CDR3 in DNA: TGTGCCAGCTCACCACCGAACAGGGGGCGAGTGGATGACACTGAAGCTTTCTTT. Its translation is CASSPPNRGRVDDTEAFF.